Following are 24 T cell receptor beta chains from one sample sequenced in a study of beta chain features in type 1 diabetes. Expressed TCRB transcripts were sequenced because the isolated RNA had all been reverse transcribed beforehand. Assay: immunoSEQ multiplex PCR; the TCRdb copy retains only in-frame clones and omits some. The sample yields about 40,000 clones, around 48% seen once. The material sequenced was central memory CD4+ T cells from blood. The receptors were gathered from a woman between 18 and 30 years old in good health.

This clone came up a few times. J is TRBJ2-7 and V is TRBV10-1, with a tentative D call TRBD2 (6 bases). Per the germline V gene, CDR1 is WNHNN and CDR2 is SYGVQD (reference sequence). CDR3 length: 14 residues. The V and J ends lost 3 bases and 0 bases respectively, with 9 bases between them. CDR3 nucleotide sequence: TGCGCCAGCAGTGACCCGGGGGTCTCCTACGAGCAGTACTTC. It encodes CASSDPGVSYEQYF.

This clone was detected a few times. The gene calls are TRBV27 and TRBJ1-5; 8 bases agree with TRBD1. CDR1 and CDR2 (germline): MNHEY, SMNVEV (reference sequence). The CDR3 consists of 13 residues. With V trimmed by 5 bases and J by 7 bases, 4 bases remained unmatched. Written as DNA, the CDR3 is TGTGCCAGCAGTACCAGGGGGCACCAGCCCCAGCATTTT. Translating gives CASSTRGHQPQHF.

This clone was observed a few times. The rearrangement uses TRBV19 and TRBJ2-4, with 10 bases identical to TRBD2. The trim removed 4 bases at V and 8 bases at J, leaving 5 bases unmatched. The CDR3 runs 14 residues. The germline V gene encodes CDR1 LNHDA and CDR2 SQIVND (reference sequence). Here the CDR3 reads CASSTALAGDIQYF. The CDR3 bases are TGTGCCAGTAGTACTGCGCTAGCGGGAGACATTCAGTACTTC. The complete variable domain, with remaining parts taken from reference TRBV19 and TRBJ2-4, reads DGGITQSPKYLFRKEGQNVTLSCEQNLNHDAMYWYRQDPGQGLRLIYYSQIVNDFQKGDIAEGYSVSREKKESFPLTVTSAQKNPTAFYLCASSTALAGDIQYFGAGTRLSVL.

The V and J genes are TRBV28 and TRBJ1-5, with D possibly being TRBD1 (5 bases). Germline CDR1 MDHEN, CDR2 SYDVKM. CDR3 length: 14 amino acids. V shed 4 bases and J shed 0 bases, with 7 bases lying between them. As DNA, the CDR3 is TGTGCCAGCAGTTCGGGGGGTAGCAATCAGCCCCAGCATTTT. Translation: CASSSGGSNQPQHF.

This clone was detected a few times. V gene TRBV5-4 combines with J gene TRBJ2-1, with 10 bases aligning to TRBD2. Trimming took 2 bases from V and 6 from J; bases not matched to a gene: 8. The germline V gene encodes CDR1 SGHNT and CDR2 YYREEE (reference sequence). This CDR3 has 16 residues. CDR3 region: CASSFRAGGPGNEQFF. CDR3 DNA: TGTGCCAGCAGCTTCCGAGCGGGGGGGCCTGGCAATGAGCAGTTCTTC.

The chain couples TRBV5-1 to TRBJ2-5, with D hard to call. CDR3 size: 13 residues. V lost 1 base, J lost 2 bases, and 6 bases lay in between. Per the germline V gene, CDR1 is SGHRS and CDR2 is YFSETQ. As DNA, the CDR3 is TGCGCCAGCAGCTTGTCTCCTCAAGAGACCCAGTACTTC. Its translation is CASSLSPQETQYF.

This clone has a handful of counts. This chain links TRBV4-1 with TRBJ2-7; no clear D. Germline V gives CDR1 MGHRA, CDR2 YSYEKL. The CDR3 has 13 amino acids. Trimming cost V 0 bases and J 2 bases, with 5 bases left between them. Here the CDR3 reads CASSQDFPYEQYF. CDR3 DNA sequence: TGCGCCAGCAGCCAAGACTTTCCCTACGAGCAGTACTTC.

CDR3 DNA: TGCGCCAGCAGCCCGGACACCTCCTACAATGAGCAGTTCTTC. Amino acid sequence: CASSPDTSYNEQFF. The V and J genes are TRBV5-1 and TRBJ2-1; the D gene is possibly TRBD1 (5 bases). This CDR3 region has 14 residues. V lost 4 bases and J lost 0, with 8 bases in between. Per the germline V gene, CDR1 is SGHRS and CDR2 is YFSETQ.

This clone was seen more than once but under ten times. The chain combines TRBV2 with TRBJ1-2; D is undetermined. Germline assignment: CDR1 SNHLY and CDR2 FYNNEI. The CDR3 consists of 11 residues. The germline V and J ends were trimmed by 8 bases and 7 bases, with 11 bases remaining between them. CDR3 sequence reads: CASSTGGGYTF. The CDR3, as DNA: TGTGCCAGCTCGACTGGTGGTGGCTACACCTTC.

The gene calls are TRBV7-2 and TRBJ1-4; no firm D call. From germline, CDR1 is SGHTA and CDR2 FQGNSA. V lost 2 bases, J lost 8 bases, and 12 bases lay in between. The CDR3 has 14 amino acids. CDR3 amino acids: CASSLRPAGEKLFF. The CDR3 DNA follows: TGTGCCAGCAGCTTAAGGCCAGCCGGGGAAAAACTGTTTTTT.

This chain joins TRBV19 and TRBJ2-5; 10 positions match TRBD1. Germline V gene data show CDR1 as LNHDA and CDR2 as SQIVND (reference sequence). Trimming at V came to 3 bases and at J to 3 bases, leaving 4 bases not matched to a gene. There are 15 residues in the CDR3. CDR3 sequence: CASSISGTGEETQYF. The DNA for the CDR3 is TGTGCCAGTAGTATCTCCGGGACAGGGGAAGAGACCCAGTACTTC.

The J gene is TRBJ2-7, the V gene TRBV5-6; D not resolved. Germline CDR1 reads SGHDT; CDR2 reads YYEEEE. V lost 0 bases to trimming and J lost 2 bases, with 9 bases between them. This CDR3 spans 14 amino acids. CDR3 coding DNA: TGTGCCAGCAGCTTGGGGGCCGGAACCTACGAGCAGTACTTC. Translating gives CASSLGAGTYEQYF.

The chain links TRBV11-3 to TRBJ2-1; tentatively, D is TRBD2 (6 bases). V was pared by 5 bases and J by 0 bases, with 11 bases between. CDR1 is SGHNT, CDR2 YENEEA, per germline. CDR3 length: 15 amino acids. This chain's CDR3 is CASSGDGSSYNEQFF. For the CDR3, the DNA is TGTGCCAGCAGCGGGGACGGGAGCTCCTACAATGAGCAGTTCTTC. Drawing the rest from reference TRBV11-3 and TRBJ2-1, the complete variable domain is EAGVVQSPRYKIIEKKQPVAFWCNPISGHNTLYWYLQNLGQGPELLIRYENEEAVDDSQLPKDRFSAERLKGVDSTLKIQPAELGDSAVYLCASSGDGSSYNEQFFGPGTRLTVL.

This clone was detected a few times. The V and J genes are TRBV4-1 and TRBJ2-3; 11 nucleotides match TRBD2. The CDR3 is made up of 19 amino acids. V shed 2 bases, J shed 6 bases, and the junction held 16 bases outside the gene matches. CDR1 and CDR2 (germline): MGHRA, YSYEKL. The CDR3 loop reads CASSQIGGVSGRAKDTQYF. The CDR3 region has the DNA TGCGCCAGCAGCCAAATCGGGGGAGTTAGCGGGAGGGCCAAGGATACGCAGTATTTT.

This chain links TRBV30 with TRBJ2-3; 10 nucleotides match TRBD2. This CDR3 has 14 amino acids. Looked up from germline, CDR1 is GTSNPN and CDR2 is SVGIG (reference sequence). The junction had 7 bases not matched to a gene; V was cut back by 1 base and J by 9 bases. The CDR3 coding sequence is TGTGCCTGGAGTGCCAGCGGGGGGGCTAGGACGCAGTATTTT. It translates to CAWSASGGARTQYF.

The rearrangement links TRBV7-2 to TRBJ2-7, with D maybe TRBD1 (5 bases). Germline loops: CDR1 SGHTA, CDR2 FQGNSA. The V and J ends lost 8 bases and 2 bases respectively, with 16 bases between them. This CDR3 region has 14 residues. CDR3 DNA: TGTGCCAGCCGCAAACAGGAGTACACCTACGAGCAGTACTTC. Encoded protein: CASRKQEYTYEQYF.

This clone was counted between two and nine times. The rearrangement links TRBV10-3 to TRBJ2-2, with TRBD2 matching over 11 bases. Germline trimming cut 6 bases from V and 5 bases from J; bases unmatched to any gene: 11. Germline V gene data show CDR1 as ENHRY and CDR2 as SYGVKD. The CDR3 is 17 amino acids. CDR3 region: CAIRKDSGREVTGELFF. Written as DNA, the CDR3 is TGTGCCATCAGGAAGGATAGCGGGAGGGAGGTAACCGGGGAGCTGTTTTTT.

This clone was counted only a few times. V usage is TRBV7-8 and J usage is TRBJ2-1; possibly TRBD1 for D (6 bases). This CDR3 region has 17 residues. V shed 1 base and J shed 0 bases, with 13 bases lying between them. Germline CDR1 is SGHVS and CDR2 is FQNEAQ. The CDR3 bases are TGTGCCAGCAGCTTAGGGGGAAACAGGGACTCCTACAATGAGCAGTTCTTC. As protein: CASSLGGNRDSYNEQFF.

The chain has TRBV14 and TRBJ2-6, with 7 bases matching TRBD1. CDR1 is SGHDN and CDR2 is FVKESK in the germline V gene. V dropped 8 bases and J dropped 2; count of bases not matched to a gene: 12. CDR3 length: 17 amino acids. The CDR3 DNA is TGTGCCAGCGCGACAGGGACCCCCGACCCTGGGGCCAACGTCCTGACTTTC. This translates into CASATGTPDPGANVLTF.

The chain combines TRBV27 with TRBJ2-2, with D tentatively TRBD1 (6 bases). Trimming shortened V by 7 bases and J by 2 bases, and 26 bases separated the two germline ends. The germline gives CDR1 MNHEY, CDR2 SMNVEV (reference sequence). This CDR3 spans 19 amino acids. CDR3 amino acids: CASTYWGAQGLGNTGELFF. In DNA, the CDR3 is TGTGCCAGCACTTACTGGGGCGCCCAGGGGCTAGGAAACACCGGGGAGCTGTTTTTT.

This clone has a single count. V gene TRBV4-2 combines with J gene TRBJ1-2; TRBD1 aligns across 7 bases. V dropped 4 bases and J dropped 0; count of bases not matched to a gene: 8. CDR1 is LGHNA and CDR2 is YNFKEQ in the germline V gene. CDR3 length: 16 residues. CDR3 in DNA: TGTGCCAGCAGCCCCTCTTCAGGGACAGCTAACTATGGCTACACCTTC. This codes for CASSPSSGTANYGYTF.

This sequence joins TRBV6-5 and TRBJ2-7, with a possible D match to TRBD1 (5 bases). Germline V lookup: CDR1 MNHEY, CDR2 SVGAGI. Trimming took 6 bases from V and 3 from J, leaving 12 bases between them. The CDR3 extends over 13 amino acids. The CDR3 protein is CASRITGHYEQYF. For the CDR3, the DNA is TGTGCCAGCAGGATTACAGGCCACTACGAGCAGTACTTC.

This chain links TRBV5-1 with TRBJ1-3; the D gene is possibly TRBD1 (6 bases). The V and J ends lost 0 bases and 4 bases respectively, with 14 bases between them. This CDR3 is 16 amino acids long. Germline V gene data show CDR1 as SGHRS and CDR2 as YFSETQ. The CDR3 DNA follows: TGCGCCAGCAGCTTGGGACCTACAGGGACAGGAAACACCATATATTTT. Translation: CASSLGPTGTGNTIYF.

V gene TRBV18 combines with J gene TRBJ2-3, with 8 bases aligning to TRBD1. The CDR3 totals 13 residues. Looked up from germline, CDR1 is KGHSH and CDR2 is LQKENI. J lost 6 bases, V lost 4 bases, and 3 bases had no gene match. The CDR3, as DNA: TGTGCCAGCTCACGGGGACAGGCGGATACGCAGTATTTT. It specifies CASSRGQADTQYF.